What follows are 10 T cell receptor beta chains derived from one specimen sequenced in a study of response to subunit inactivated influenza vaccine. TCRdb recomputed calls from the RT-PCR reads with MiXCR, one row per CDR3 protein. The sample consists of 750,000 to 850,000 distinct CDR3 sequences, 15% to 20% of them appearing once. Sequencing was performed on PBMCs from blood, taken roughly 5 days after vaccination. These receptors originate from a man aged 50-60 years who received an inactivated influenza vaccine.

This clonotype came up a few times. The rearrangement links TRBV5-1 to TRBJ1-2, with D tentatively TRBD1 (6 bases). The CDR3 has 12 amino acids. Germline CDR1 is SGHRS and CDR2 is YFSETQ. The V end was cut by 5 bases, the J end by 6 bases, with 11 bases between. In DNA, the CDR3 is TGCGCCAGCAGGTATTCAGGGGATGGCTACACCTTC. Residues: CASRYSGDGYTF.

CDR3 sequence reads: CASSSSGTGASNQPQHF. CDR3 nucleotide sequence: TGTGCCAGCTCGTCCTCCGGGACAGGGGCGAGCAATCAGCCCCAGCATTTT. The V gene is TRBV18, the J gene TRBJ1-5, with TRBD1 identical over 10 bases. Losses at the gene ends were 6 bases for V and 1 base for J; bases not matched to a gene: 9. The CDR3 covers 17 residues. Germline V CDR1 and CDR2: KGHSH, LQKENI.

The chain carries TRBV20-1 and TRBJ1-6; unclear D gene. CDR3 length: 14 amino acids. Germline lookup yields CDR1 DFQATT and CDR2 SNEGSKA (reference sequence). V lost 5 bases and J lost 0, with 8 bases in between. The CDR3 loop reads CSAGEGSYNSPLHF. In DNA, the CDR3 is TGCAGTGCTGGCGAGGGCTCCTATAATTCACCCCTCCACTTT.

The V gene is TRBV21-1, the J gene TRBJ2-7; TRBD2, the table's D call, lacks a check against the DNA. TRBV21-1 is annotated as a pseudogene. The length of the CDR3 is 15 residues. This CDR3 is CASSFLTSRRSEQYF. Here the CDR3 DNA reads TGTGCCAGCAGCTTTCTGACTAGCCGGAGGAGCGAGCAGTACTTC.

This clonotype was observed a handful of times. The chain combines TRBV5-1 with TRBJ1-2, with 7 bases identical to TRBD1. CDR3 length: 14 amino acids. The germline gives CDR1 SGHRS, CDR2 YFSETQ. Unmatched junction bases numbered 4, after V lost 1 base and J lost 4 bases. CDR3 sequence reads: CASSLMGTVYGYTF. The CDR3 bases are TGCGCCAGCAGCTTGATGGGGACAGTCTATGGCTACACCTTC.

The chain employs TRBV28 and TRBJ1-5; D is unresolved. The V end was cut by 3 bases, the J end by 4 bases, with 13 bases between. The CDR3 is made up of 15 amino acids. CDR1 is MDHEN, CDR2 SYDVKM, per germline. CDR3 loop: CASSLLSAENQPQHF. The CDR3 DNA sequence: TGTGCCAGCAGTTTGTTGTCGGCAGAGAATCAGCCCCAGCATTTT.

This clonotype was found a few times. The CDR3 region has the DNA TGTGCCAGCAGCCAACCACCCCTCGTAGCGGGAGGGAGCACAGATACGCAGTATTTT. Protein: CASSQPPLVAGGSTDTQYF. The genes are TRBV3-1 and TRBJ2-3; TRBD2 agrees at 11 bases. The J segment lost 0 bases and the V segment lost 2 bases, leaving 10 bases of the junction unmatched. The CDR3 totals 19 residues. Germline V gene lookup returns CDR1 LGHDT and CDR2 YNNKEL (reference sequence).

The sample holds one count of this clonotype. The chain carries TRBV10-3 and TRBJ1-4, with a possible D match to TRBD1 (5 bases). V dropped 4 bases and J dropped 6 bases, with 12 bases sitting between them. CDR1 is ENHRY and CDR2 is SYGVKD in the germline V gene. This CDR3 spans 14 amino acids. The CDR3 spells CAISGGLEDEKLFF. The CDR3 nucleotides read TGTGCCATCAGTGGGGGCCTCGAAGATGAAAAACTGTTTTTT.

The chain's CDR3 is CASSPYLRDSTYEQYF. CDR3 nucleotides: TGCGCCAGCAGCCCCTACCTCCGGGACAGCACCTACGAGCAGTACTTC. The gene calls are TRBV4-3 and TRBJ2-7; 7 nucleotides match TRBD1. V lost 4 bases, J lost 2 bases, and 11 bases stayed unmatched. Germline lookup yields CDR1 LGHNA and CDR2 YSLEER. This CDR3 region has 16 residues.

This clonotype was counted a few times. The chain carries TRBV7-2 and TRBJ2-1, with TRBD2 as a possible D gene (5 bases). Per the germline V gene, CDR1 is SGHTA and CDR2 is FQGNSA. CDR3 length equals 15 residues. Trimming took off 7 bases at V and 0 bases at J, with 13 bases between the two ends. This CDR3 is CASNPQAVSYNEQFF. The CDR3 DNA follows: TGTGCCAGCAACCCCCAAGCGGTCTCCTACAATGAGCAGTTCTTC.